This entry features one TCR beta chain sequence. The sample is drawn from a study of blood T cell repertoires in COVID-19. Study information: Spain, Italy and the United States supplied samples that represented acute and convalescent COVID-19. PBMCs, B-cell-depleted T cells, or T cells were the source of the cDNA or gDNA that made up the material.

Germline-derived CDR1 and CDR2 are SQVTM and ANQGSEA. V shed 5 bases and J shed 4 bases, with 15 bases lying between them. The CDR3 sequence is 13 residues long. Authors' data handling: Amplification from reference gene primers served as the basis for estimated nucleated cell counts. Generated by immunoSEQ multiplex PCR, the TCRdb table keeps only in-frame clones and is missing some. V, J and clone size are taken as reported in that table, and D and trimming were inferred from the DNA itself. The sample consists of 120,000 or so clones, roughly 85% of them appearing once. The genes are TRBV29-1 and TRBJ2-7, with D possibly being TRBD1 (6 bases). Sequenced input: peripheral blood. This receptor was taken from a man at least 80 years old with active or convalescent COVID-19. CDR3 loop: CSVMRDTVYEQYF. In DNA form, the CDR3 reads TGCAGCGTTATGAGGGACACTGTTTACGAGCAGTACTTC.